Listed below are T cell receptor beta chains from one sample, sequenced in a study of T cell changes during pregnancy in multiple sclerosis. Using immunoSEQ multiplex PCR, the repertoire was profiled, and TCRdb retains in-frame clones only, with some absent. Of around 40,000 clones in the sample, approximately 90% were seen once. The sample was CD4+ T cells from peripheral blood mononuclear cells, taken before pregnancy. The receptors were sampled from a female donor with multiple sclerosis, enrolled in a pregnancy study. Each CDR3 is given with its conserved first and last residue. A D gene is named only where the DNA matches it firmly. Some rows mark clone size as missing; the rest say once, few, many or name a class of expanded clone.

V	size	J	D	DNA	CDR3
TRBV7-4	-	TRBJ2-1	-	TGTGCCAGCACCTACCCGTGGGGGGAGAATGAGCAGTTCTTC	CASTYPWGENEQFF
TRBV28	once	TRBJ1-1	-	TGTGCCAGCAGTTTATCCCGCGCGGGGGCAGTTGAAGCTTTCTTT	CASSLSRAGAVEAFF
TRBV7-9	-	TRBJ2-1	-	TGTGCCAGCAGCTTCAGGGGTGGGGACAATGAGCAGTTCTTC	CASSFRGGDNEQFF
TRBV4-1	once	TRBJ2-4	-	TGCGCCAGCAGCCAAGATATCGGCAGGGGGGACAAAAACATTCAGTACTTC	CASSQDIGRGDKNIQYF
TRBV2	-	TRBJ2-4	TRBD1	TGTGCCAGCAGGACAGGGACGGAGGACATTCAGTACTTC	CASRTGTEDIQYF
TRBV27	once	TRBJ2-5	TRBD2	TGTGCCAGCAGTTTCCGGCTAGCGGGGGGGTACCAAGAGACCCAGTACTTC	CASSFRLAGGYQETQYF
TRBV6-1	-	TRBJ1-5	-	TGTGCCAGCAGATTCTATAGCAATCAGCCCCAGCATTTT	CASRFYSNQPQHF
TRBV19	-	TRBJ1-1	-	TGTGCCAGTAGTATACAATCCCCGACGGGGAACACTGAAGCTTTCTTT	CASSIQSPTGNTEAFF
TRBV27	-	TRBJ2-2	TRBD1	TGTGCCAGCAGACCGGGACAGGGGTCGACCGGGGAGCTGTTTTTT	CASRPGQGSTGELFF
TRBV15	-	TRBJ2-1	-	TGTGCCACCTCCCTCTACAATGAGCAGTTCTTC	CATSLYNEQFF
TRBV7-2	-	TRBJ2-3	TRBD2	TGTGCCAGCAGCCCTTCACGCGGGACTAGCATCACAGATACGCAGTATTTT	CASSPSRGTSITDTQYF
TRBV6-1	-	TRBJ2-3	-	TGTGCCAGCAGTATAACAGGGTCAGATACGCAGTATTTT	CASSITGSDTQYF
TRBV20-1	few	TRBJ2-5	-	TGCAGTGCTAAGGCGGGAGAGACCCAGTACTTC	CSAKAGETQYF
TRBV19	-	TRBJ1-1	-	TGTGCCAGTAGTACCCAGGGCGGAGGGACTGAAGCTTTCTTT	CASSTQGGGTEAFF
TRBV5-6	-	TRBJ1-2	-	TGTGCCAGCAGCTGGTGGGAGGGAGGCTACACCTTC	CASSWWEGGYTF
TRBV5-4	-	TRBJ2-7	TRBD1	TGTGCCAGCAGAGACAGGGAAAGGAGCTCCTACGAGCAGTACTTC	CASRDRERSSYEQYF
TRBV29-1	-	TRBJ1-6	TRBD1	TGCCGCCCGGACAGGGAACAGCCCTCATATAATTCACCCCTCCACTTT	CRPDREQPSYNSPLHF
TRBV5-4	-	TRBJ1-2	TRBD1	TGTGCCAGCAGCTTGCACAACAGGGGGCAGTCGGGCTACACCTTC	CASSLHNRGQSGYTF
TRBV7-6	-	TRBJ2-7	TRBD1	TGTGCCAGCAGTCCCGGACAGGTCTACGAGCAGTACTTC	CASSPGQVYEQYF
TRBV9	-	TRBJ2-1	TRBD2	TGTGCCAGCAGCGCCACCCGGACTAGCGTTGGGGATGAGCAGTTCTTC	CASSATRTSVGDEQFF
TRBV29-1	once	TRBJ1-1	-	TGCAGCGTTGAAGGGGTGAAGGGGTCTGTTGTCACTGAAGCTTTCTTT	CSVEGVKGSVVTEAFF
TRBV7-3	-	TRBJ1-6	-	TGTGCCAGCAGCTTAAGGAGGGGCATCTCACCCCTCCACTTT	CASSLRRGISPLHF
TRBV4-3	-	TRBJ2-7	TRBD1	TGCGCCAGCAGCCAAGAATGGGGACAGAAGCAGTACTTC	CASSQEWGQKQYF
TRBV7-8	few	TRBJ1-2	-	TGTGCCAGCAGCTCTCTCTTAGCCTTCACTGGCTACACCTTC	CASSSLLAFTGYTF
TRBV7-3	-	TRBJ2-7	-	TGTGCCAGCAGCCATCCAATGGTACTATACCTCTTTAGGTACGAGCAGTACTTC	CASSHPMVLYLFRYEQYF
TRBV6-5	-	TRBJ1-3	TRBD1	TGTGCCAGCAGTTACCGAGGACAGGGGTCTGGAAACACCATATATTTT	CASSYRGQGSGNTIYF